Presented here are 31 T cell receptor beta chains from one specimen sequenced in a study of T cells in women clearing cervical HPV infection. Clones were sequenced by immunoSEQ multiplex PCR, and TCRdb holds only the in-frame ones, with some missing. This sample contains roughly 45,000 clones. Input material: blood buffy coat. Receptors were obtained from a woman between 18 and 69 years old with a cervical HPV16 infection that either progressed to CIN3+ or cleared (not recorded which).

Concerning this clone: The read stops 3 residues short of the end of the CDR3; the missing end is completed from the germline J gene. V gene TRBV6-1 combines with J gene TRBJ1-5; maybe TRBD1 (6 bases). This CDR3 region has 16 residues. V shed 0 bases and J shed 3 bases, with 12 bases lying between them. Per germline, CDR1 MNHNS and CDR2 SASEGT. The covered CDR3 bases are TGTGCCAGCAGTGAAGCCAGACGGACAGTCAATCAGCCC. It translates to CASSEARRTVNQP. The entire CDR3 is CASSEARRTVNQPQHF.

A remark on this clone: The read ends 3 residues before the CDR3 terminus; that terminus is restored from the germline J gene. The V call is TRBV20-1, the J call TRBJ1-1; TRBD1 matches at 7 bases. The J segment lost 3 bases and the V segment lost 2 bases, leaving 3 bases of the junction unmatched. This CDR3 has 13 residues. Germline CDR1 is DFQATT and CDR2 is SNEGSKA (reference sequence). The sequenced part of the CDR3 DNA is TGCAGTGCTAGAATGCAGGGGGACACTGAA. Protein sequence: CSARMQGDTE. The CDR3 in full is CSARMQGDTEAFF.

The CDR3 is CASSPFEGLQREQFF. CDR3 DNA, as far as it was read: TGCGCCAGCAGCCCCTTCGAGGGGCTTCAGCGTGAG. This chain links TRBV5-1 with TRBJ2-1; the D gene could be TRBD1 or TRBD2 (5 bases each). Read coverage stops 3 residues before the CDR3 terminus; the germline J gene supplies the remainder. This CDR3 comprises 15 residues. CDR1 SGHRS and CDR2 YFSETQ come from the germline V gene. Deletions cut 4 bases from V and 9 bases from J, with 20 bases between.

Worth noting for this clone: The CDR3 extends 3 residues past the end of the read, so its final part is completed from the germline J gene. The gene calls are TRBV18 and TRBJ2-2, with TRBD1 identical over 8 bases. The CDR3 sequence is 15 residues long. V trimming: 4 bases; J trimming: 1 base; junction bases outside the gene matches: 2. In germline, CDR1 is KGHSH, CDR2 LQKENI. Incomplete CDR3 DNA: TGTGCCAGCTCACGAGGACAGGGGAACACCGGGGAG. This codes for CASSRGQGNTGE. The full CDR3 protein is CASSRGQGNTGELFF. Based on the CDR3 plus reference TRBV18 and TRBJ2-2, the full variable domain is NAGVMQNPRHLVRRRGQEARLRCSPMKGHSHVYWYRQLPEEGLKFMVYLQKENIIDESGMPKERFSAEFPKEGPSILRIQQVVRGDSAAYFCASSRGQGNTGELFFGEGSRLTVL.

A remark on this clone: The read terminates 3 residues before the CDR3 end, so the remaining end is supplied by the germline J gene. The chain uses TRBV7-9 and TRBJ2-2; no definite D call. The CDR3 is 15 residues long. Trimming cost V 1 base and J 0 bases, with 6 bases left between them. The V gene's germline CDR1 is SEHNR and CDR2 FQNEAQ (reference sequence). This CDR3 reads CASSLVQTNTGELFF. CDR3 bases read: TGTGCCAGCAGCTTAGTACAAACGAACACCGGGGAG.

On this clone itself: The read gets to within 3 residues of the CDR3 end, and the germline J gene fills in the rest. This rearrangement joins TRBV5-1 to TRBJ2-3; perhaps TRBD2 as D (5 bases). Trimming stripped 0 bases from V and 1 base from J, with 9 bases between. CDR1 and CDR2 from the germline V gene are SGHRS and YFSETQ. The CDR3 is 15 residues long. The sequenced part of the CDR3 DNA is TGCGCCAGCAGCTTGGACGGGGTTGGCACAGATACG. It specifies CASSLDGVGTDT. The full CDR3 sequence reads CASSLDGVGTDTQYF.

About this clone: The read ends 3 residues before the CDR3 terminus; that terminus is restored from the germline J gene. The chain recombines TRBV23-1 with TRBJ2-7, with D perhaps matching TRBD2 (6 bases). TRBV23-1 is recorded as an ORF, its role being uncertain. The CDR3 has 14 residues. Trimming stripped 4 bases from V and 2 bases from J, with 12 bases between. CDR3 residues: CASSLRGRAYEQYF. The covered CDR3 bases are TGCGCCAGCAGTCTGCGGGGTCGCGCCTACGAG.

Turning to this clone: The observed sequence ends 3 residues before the CDR3 terminus, with the missing tail filled in from the germline J gene. The gene calls are TRBV20-1 and TRBJ2-2; a possible D gene is TRBD1 (5 bases). The CDR3 has 11 residues. From germline, CDR1 is DFQATT and CDR2 SNEGSKA (reference sequence). The chain's CDR3 is CSAVQDLSLFF. The sequenced part of the CDR3 DNA is TGCAGTGCGGTACAGGACCTATCG.

Note on this clone: The read finishes 3 residues shy of the CDR3 end, and the germline J gene is used to complete it. V gene TRBV28 combines with J gene TRBJ2-7, with a tentative D call TRBD1 (5 bases). Germline CDR1 is MDHEN and CDR2 is SYDVKM. V lost 3 bases, J lost 3 bases, and 18 bases lay in between. The CDR3 loop spans 16 amino acids. The CDR3 DNA, read in part, is TGTGCCAGCAGTTTGGGAAGTATTACAGGAAGCTACGAG. Its translation: CASSLGSITGSYE. The CDR3 reads in full as CASSLGSITGSYEQYF.

In regard to this clone: The read stops 3 residues short of the end of the CDR3; the missing end is completed from the germline J gene. The chain couples TRBV10-3 to TRBJ2-3; D gene uncertain. The CDR3 has 12 residues. Germline V gene sequence: CDR1 ENHRY, CDR2 SYGVKD. Deletions cut 9 bases from V and 0 bases from J, with 7 bases between. The CDR3 spells CAMARSTDTQYF. CDR3 bases read: TGTGCCATGGCTCGAAGCACAGATACG.

CDR3 DNA (partial): TGTGCCAGCAGCTCACCAGCGACAGGGTTAGGGGAGACC. Amino acids: CASSSPATGLGET. The CDR3 as a whole reads CASSSPATGLGETQYF. V gene TRBV7-6 combines with J gene TRBJ2-5; TRBD1 aligns across 7 bases. Read data end 3 residues before the CDR3 end; the end is taken from the germline J gene. Trimming cost V 4 bases and J 5 bases; bases outside gene matches: 13. The CDR3 is 16 amino acids. The germline CDR1 and CDR2 sequences are SGHVS and FNYEAQ. The whole variable domain, remainder taken from reference TRBV7-6 and TRBJ2-5, is GAGVSQSPRYKVTKRGQDVALRCDPISGHVSLYWYRQALGQGPEFLTYFNYEAQQDKSGLPNDRFSAERPEGSISTLTIQRTEQRDSAMYRCASSSPATGLGETQYFGPGTRLLVL.

Points on this clone: The read terminates 3 residues before the CDR3 end, so the remaining end is supplied by the germline J gene. The chain uses TRBV7-2 and TRBJ2-5; no firm D call. Germline V gene data show CDR1 as SGHTA and CDR2 as FQGNSA. V dropped 8 bases and J dropped 1 base, with 11 bases sitting between them. This CDR3 is 13 amino acids long. CDR3 protein: CASGRSSQETQYF. CDR3 bases read: TGTGCCAGCGGCAGGTCGTCCCAAGAGACC.

Concerning this clone: The read ends 3 residues shy of where the CDR3 ends; the end is completed using the germline J gene. The chain carries TRBV7-8 and TRBJ2-7; 10 nucleotides line up with TRBD1. The CDR3 has 14 residues. Germline V CDR1 and CDR2: SGHVS, FQNEAQ. With V trimmed by 4 bases and J by 3 bases, 3 bases remained unmatched. CDR3 in amino acids: CASSSGTGVYEQYF. The part of the CDR3 DNA that was read is TGTGCCAGCAGCTCGGGGACAGGGGTCTACGAG.

Points on this clone: Coverage ceases 3 residues before the CDR3 finishes, and the germline J gene fills in the end. The V gene is TRBV18, the J gene TRBJ2-3; D tentatively reads TRBD1 or TRBD2 (6 bases each). Germline V gives CDR1 KGHSH, CDR2 LQKENI. CDR3 length: 13 residues. V dropped 5 bases and J dropped 3 bases, with 9 bases sitting between them. CDR3 amino acids: CASSRGRTDTQYF. The CDR3 DNA, read in part, is TGTGCCAGCTCAAGGGGGAGGACAGATACG.

Points on this clone: The read finishes 3 residues shy of the CDR3 end, and the germline J gene is used to complete it. This chain connects TRBV7-3 to TRBJ1-4, with D possibly TRBD1 on 5 matching bases. CDR1 and CDR2 (germline): SGHTA, FQGTGA. The CDR3 is made up of 13 amino acids. The CDR3 loop is CASSSGGDRVLFF. The covered CDR3 bases are TGTGCCAGCAGCTCCGGGGGGGATCGGGTA.

For this clone: Read coverage stops 3 residues before the CDR3 terminus; the germline J gene supplies the remainder. This chain connects TRBV29-1 to TRBJ1-1; unclear D gene. CDR3 length: 13 residues. Germline V CDR1 and CDR2: SQVTM, ANQGSEA. The DNA read from the CDR3 is TGCAGCGTTGAAGATCTGTCCGCGAGCGAA. It translates to CSVEDLSASE. The CDR3 in full is CSVEDLSASEAFF.

Concerning this clone itself: From the germline J gene comes the end of the CDR3, since the read stops 3 residues before it. The chain uses TRBV10-3 and TRBJ1-1; D is possibly TRBD1 (5 bases). The CDR3 loop spans 13 amino acids. Germline V gives CDR1 ENHRY, CDR2 SYGVKD. Trimming cost V 5 bases and J 3 bases, with 10 bases left between them. The part of the CDR3 DNA that was read is TGTGCCATCAGTAACAGGATGGACACTGAA. It codes for CAISNRMDTE. In full, the CDR3 is CAISNRMDTEAFF.

Concerning this clone: Coverage ceases 3 residues before the CDR3 finishes, and the germline J gene fills in the end. The chain has TRBV5-1 and TRBJ2-7, with TRBD1 identical over 8 bases. The CDR3 consists of 17 residues. The trim removed 0 bases at V and 0 bases at J, leaving 8 bases unmatched. From germline, CDR1 is SGHRS and CDR2 YFSETQ. Incomplete CDR3 DNA: TGCGCCAGCAGCTTGGCCTCAGGGGGCAGACTCTCCTACGAG. Translated, it gives CASSLASGGRLSYE. The complete CDR3 protein is CASSLASGGRLSYEQYF.

As for this clone: The CDR3 end falls 3 residues outside the read, so it is completed with the germline J gene. This specimen includes other DNA sequences encoding the same CDR3. The chain joins TRBV30 to TRBJ1-3; TRBD1 is a possible D gene (5 bases). V was pared by 5 bases and J by 9 bases, with 14 bases between. CDR1 and CDR2 from the germline V gene are GTSNPN and SVGIG (reference sequence). The length of the CDR3 is 12 residues. CDR3 region: CAWAGDISTIYF. Partial CDR3 DNA: TGTGCCTGGGCGGGGGATATCTCCACC.

With regard to this clone: Read sequence stops 3 residues before the CDR3 end, and the germline J gene provides the missing end. V gene TRBV7-2 combines with J gene TRBJ1-5; the D is unclear. This CDR3 has 13 amino acids. Germline values: CDR1 SGHTA, CDR2 FQGNSA. The ends were cut back, 1 base at V and 6 bases at J, with 7 bases in the middle. Partial CDR3 DNA: TGTGCCAGCAGCTTAGGTCCGGGTCAGCCC. Translating it yields CASSLGPGQP. The CDR3 in full is CASSLGPGQPQHF.

In the case of this clone: The sequence runs out 3 residues before the end of the CDR3; the remainder is reconstructed from the germline J gene. The chain is built from TRBV23-1 and TRBJ1-1, with D possibly being TRBD1 (6 bases). TRBV23-1 is an ORF for which the function is uncertain. The CDR3 is made up of 11 amino acids. With 7 bases removed from V and 7 bases from J, the gap between germline ends came to 10 bases. The DNA read from the CDR3 is TGCGCCAGCATACTACAGGGTGAA. It encodes CASILQGE. The entire CDR3 is CASILQGEAFF.

A note on this clone: The CDR3 is cut off 3 residues early in the read; its end comes from the germline J gene. The chain has TRBV19 and TRBJ2-3, with 8 nucleotides matching TRBD1. This CDR3 is built from 18 residues. V lost 5 bases, J lost 0 bases, and 13 bases stayed unmatched. The germline CDR1 and CDR2 sequences are LNHDA and SQIVND (reference sequence). CDR3 region: CASSAPDRVQTSTDTQYF. CDR3 DNA, as far as it was read: TGTGCCAGTAGTGCCCCGGACAGGGTCCAAACTAGCACAGATACG.

By frequency, this clone is medium-sized. The observed sequence ends 3 residues before the CDR3 terminus, with the missing tail filled in from the germline J gene. The J gene is TRBJ2-3, the V gene TRBV18, with D possibly being TRBD1 (7 bases). Per germline, CDR1 KGHSH and CDR2 LQKENI. This CDR3 spans 14 amino acids. Trimming shortened V by 6 bases and J by 6 bases, and 16 bases separated the two germline ends. CDR3 in amino acids: CASSPTTGRDTQYF. CDR3 bases read: TGTGCCAGCTCCCCCACGACAGGGAGGGATACG.

Notes on this clone: With the read ending 3 residues before the CDR3 end, the germline J gene is used to fill in that end. The chain combines TRBV7-9 with TRBJ2-1; tentatively, D is TRBD1 or TRBD2 (5 bases each). There are 14 residues in the CDR3. CDR1 and CDR2 from the germline V gene are SEHNR and FQNEAQ (reference sequence). V was trimmed by 5 bases and J by 6 bases, leaving 14 bases between them. CDR3 bases read: TGTGCCAGCAGCCGGACGTCGAGGGGCAATGAG. Residues: CASSRTSRGNE. The whole CDR3 reads CASSRTSRGNEQFF.

As concerns this clone: With the read ending 3 residues before the CDR3 end, the germline J gene is used to fill in that end. The chain carries TRBV14 and TRBJ2-7; TRBD1 agrees at 10 bases. Per germline, CDR1 SGHDN and CDR2 FVKESK. Trimming removed 3 bases from V and 1 base from J; junction bases left unmatched: 3. The CDR3 spans 15 residues. The chain's CDR3 is CASSHGTGVSYEQYF. The sequenced part of the CDR3 DNA is TGTGCCAGCAGCCACGGGACAGGGGTTTCCTACGAG. The full variable domain, its missing parts supplied by reference TRBV14 and TRBJ2-7, is EAGVTQFPSHSVIEKGQTVTLRCDPISGHDNLYWYRRVMGKEIKFLLHFVKESKQDESGMPNNRFLAERTGGTYSTLKVQPAELEDSGVYFCASSHGTGVSYEQYFGPGTRLTVT.

Comments on this clone: The DNA ends 3 residues before the CDR3 does, and the rest of the CDR3 is filled in from the germline J gene. This chain links TRBV20-1 with TRBJ2-1; a possible D gene is TRBD1 (6 bases). The CDR3 has 14 amino acids. Germline-derived CDR1 and CDR2 are DFQATT and SNEGSKA (reference sequence). The ends were cut back, 5 bases at V and 7 bases at J, with 18 bases in the middle. The CDR3 protein is CSAPDSRKGNEQFF. Partial CDR3 DNA: TGCAGTGCTCCGGACAGCCGAAAAGGGAATGAG.

About this clone: The read ends 3 residues shy of where the CDR3 ends; the end is completed using the germline J gene. The chain links TRBV11-2 to TRBJ1-5; 8 bases agree with TRBD1. The germline gives CDR1 SGHAT, CDR2 FQNNGV. This CDR3 is 15 amino acids long. V lost 5 bases, J lost 3 bases, and 6 bases stayed unmatched. CDR3 bases read: TGTGCCAGCAGCATTGGACAGGGTCCCAATCAGCCC. Its translation: CASSIGQGPNQP. The entire CDR3 protein reads CASSIGQGPNQPQHF.

Remarks on this clone: Sequencing ends 3 residues short of the CDR3 end; the germline J gene provides the rest. This rearrangement joins TRBV7-3 to TRBJ1-2; D unclear. The CDR3 is 15 residues long. Germline V lookup: CDR1 SGHTA, CDR2 FQGTGA. Here the CDR3 reads CASSLTSGSLDTYTF. The CDR3 bases that were read are TGTGCCAGCAGCTTAACCAGCGGGAGTCTCGATACC.

Points on this clone: The CDR3 extends 3 residues past the end of the read, so its final part is completed from the germline J gene. The rearrangement uses TRBV5-1 and TRBJ2-1; 9 bases line up with TRBD1. This CDR3 has 15 amino acids. Germline lookup yields CDR1 SGHRS and CDR2 YFSETQ. V gave up 4 bases and J gave up 2 bases; unmatched junction bases: 4. The CDR3 bases that were read are TGCGCCAGCAGCATCGACAGGGGGACCTACAATGAG. Translation gives CASSIDRGTYNE. The CDR3 reads in full as CASSIDRGTYNEQFF. Supplemented by reference TRBV5-1 and TRBJ2-1, the full variable domain reads KAGVTQTPRYLIKTRGQQVTLSCSPISGHRSVSWYQQTPGQGLQFLFEYFSETQRNKGNFPGRFSGRQFSNSRSEMNVSTLELGDSALYLCASSIDRGTYNEQFFGPGTRLTVL.

To note about this clone: The junction does not match germline at one end; this may be a read error. The CDR3 end is not reached by the read, which stops 3 residues before it; the germline J gene fills it in. Within the sample, other DNA sequences also encode this same CDR3. This chain connects TRBV20-1 to TRBJ1-3; the match to TRBD1 covers 9 bases. CDR3 length: 15 residues. The germline gives CDR1 DFQATT, CDR2 SNEGSKA (reference sequence). CDR3 sequence: CSARLGTGPGNTIYF. Incomplete CDR3 DNA: TGCAGTGCTAGACTTGGGACAGGGCCTGGAAACACG.

Incomplete CDR3 DNA: TGTGCCAGCAGTGAAGTCGGTCCTTATTCACCG. Protein sequence: CASSEVGPYSP. Given in full, the CDR3 is CASSEVGPYSPLFF. The rearrangement uses TRBV6-1 and TRBJ2-2; D not certain. The read falls 3 residues short of the CDR3 end, and the missing part is taken from the germline J gene. Germline CDR1 and CDR2: MNHNS and SASEGT. The CDR3 is 14 residues long.